The source of this TCR beta chain is a study of early T cells in non-severe SARS-CoV-2 infection. The wider study: The authors sequenced bulk RNA from unsorted whole blood, leaving chains unpaired.

The CDR3 extends over 14 amino acids. CDR1 is GTSNPN, CDR2 SVGIG, per germline (reference sequence). Of note for this clonotype: Its antigen is currently unknown. Germline and junction disagree at one end, which may indicate a read error.

Individual cDNA molecules received unique molecular identifiers. MiXCR was run by TCRdb on the 5' RACE reads, yielding one entry per CDR3 protein. The data contain more than 40,000 distinct CDR3 sequences, roughly 5% of them seen just once; the ten biggest clones take up under 7%. Whole-study findings and limits: Database matching using VDJdb favored anti-spike CD8 responses, with private and CD4 specificities left missing.

The clonotype originates from an adult who was a healthcare worker with PCR-confirmed SARS-CoV-2 infection or an uninfected control (not recorded which). The source material was whole blood, sampled at baseline. The rearrangement uses TRBV30 and TRBJ1-5; D is possibly TRBD1 (5 bases). The DNA of the CDR3 is TGTGCCTGGAGTGTATTAGGTGCAGGGCAGCCCCGGCATTTT. This translates into CAWSVLGAGQPRHF.